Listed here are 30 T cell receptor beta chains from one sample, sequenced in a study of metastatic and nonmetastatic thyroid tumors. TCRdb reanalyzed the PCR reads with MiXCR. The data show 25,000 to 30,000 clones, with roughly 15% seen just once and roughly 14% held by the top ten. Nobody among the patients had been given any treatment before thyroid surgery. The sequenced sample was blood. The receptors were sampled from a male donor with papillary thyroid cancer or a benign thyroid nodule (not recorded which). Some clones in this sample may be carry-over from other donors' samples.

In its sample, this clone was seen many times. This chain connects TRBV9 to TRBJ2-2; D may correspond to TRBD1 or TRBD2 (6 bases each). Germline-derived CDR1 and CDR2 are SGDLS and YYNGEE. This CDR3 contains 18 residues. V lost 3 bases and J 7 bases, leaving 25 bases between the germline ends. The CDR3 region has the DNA TGTGCCAGCAGCGCCTCAATTCCGGGACAAGGGGGAGGCGGGGAGCTGTTTTTT. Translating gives CASSASIPGQGGGGELFF.

CDR3 DNA sequence: TGTGCCAGTACCCTAGGAGCGGACAGGGGGTTGTATCACACTGAAGCTTTCTTT. Amino acid sequence: CASTLGADRGLYHTEAFF. V is TRBV19 and J is TRBJ1-1; 10 nucleotides match TRBD1. From germline, CDR1 is LNHDA and CDR2 SQIVND (reference sequence). V trimming: 7 bases; J trimming: 3 bases; junction bases outside the gene matches: 17. The length of the CDR3 is 18 residues.

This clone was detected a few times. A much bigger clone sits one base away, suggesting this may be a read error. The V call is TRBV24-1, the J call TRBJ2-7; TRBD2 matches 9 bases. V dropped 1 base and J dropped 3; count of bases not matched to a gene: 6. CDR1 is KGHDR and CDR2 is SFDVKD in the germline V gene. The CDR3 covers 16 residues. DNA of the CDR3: TGTGCCACCAGTGATTTTGGGCGGGAGGGACGCTACGAGCAGTACTTC. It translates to CATSDFGREGRYEQYF.

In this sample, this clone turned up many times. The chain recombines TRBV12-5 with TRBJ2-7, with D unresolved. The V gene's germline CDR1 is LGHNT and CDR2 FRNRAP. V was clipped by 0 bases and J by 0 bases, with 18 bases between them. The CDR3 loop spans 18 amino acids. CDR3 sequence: CASGLVAGRAQVSYEQYF. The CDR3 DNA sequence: TGTGCTAGTGGTTTGGTGGCCGGCCGGGCCCAAGTCTCCTACGAGCAGTACTTC.

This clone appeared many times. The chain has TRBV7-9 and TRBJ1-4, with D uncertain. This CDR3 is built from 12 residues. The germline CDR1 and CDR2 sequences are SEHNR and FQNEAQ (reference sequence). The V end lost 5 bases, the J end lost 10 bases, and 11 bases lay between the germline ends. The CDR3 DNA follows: TGTGCCAGCAGCGCCGACTGGGGAAAACTGTTTTTT. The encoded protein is CASSADWGKLFF.

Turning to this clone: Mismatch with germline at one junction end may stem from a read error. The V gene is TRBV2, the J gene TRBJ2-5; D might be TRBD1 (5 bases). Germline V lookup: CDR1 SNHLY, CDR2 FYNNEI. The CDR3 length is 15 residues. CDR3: CASSAFRQTQGTQYF. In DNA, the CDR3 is TGTGCCAGCAGTGCTTTTAGACAGACCCAAGGGACCCAGTACTTC.

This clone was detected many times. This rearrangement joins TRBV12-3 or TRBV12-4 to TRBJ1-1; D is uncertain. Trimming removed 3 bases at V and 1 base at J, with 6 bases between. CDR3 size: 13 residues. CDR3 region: CASSFAPNTEAFF. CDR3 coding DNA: TGTGCCAGCAGTTTTGCCCCGAACACTGAAGCTTTCTTT.

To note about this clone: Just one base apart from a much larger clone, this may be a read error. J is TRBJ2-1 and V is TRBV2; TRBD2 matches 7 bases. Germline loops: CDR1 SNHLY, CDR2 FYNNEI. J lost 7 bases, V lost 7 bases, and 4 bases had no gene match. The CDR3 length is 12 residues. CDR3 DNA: TGTGCCAGCATTCACGGGGGGAATGAGCAGTTCTTC. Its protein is CASIHGGNEQFF.

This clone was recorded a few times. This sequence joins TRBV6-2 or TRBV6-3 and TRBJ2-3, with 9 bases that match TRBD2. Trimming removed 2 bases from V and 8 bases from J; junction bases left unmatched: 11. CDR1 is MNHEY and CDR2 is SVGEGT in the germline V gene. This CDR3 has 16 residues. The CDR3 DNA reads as TGTGCCAGCAGTTACGGGACTAGCATATCCCTTGGTACGCAGTATTTT. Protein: CASSYGTSISLGTQYF.

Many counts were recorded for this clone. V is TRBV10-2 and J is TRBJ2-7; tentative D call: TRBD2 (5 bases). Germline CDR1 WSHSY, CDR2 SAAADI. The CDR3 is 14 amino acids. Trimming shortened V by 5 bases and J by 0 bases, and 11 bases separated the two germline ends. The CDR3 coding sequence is TGCGCCAGCAGTCCAGCGGAAAGCTCCTACGAGCAGTACTTC. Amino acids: CASSPAESSYEQYF.

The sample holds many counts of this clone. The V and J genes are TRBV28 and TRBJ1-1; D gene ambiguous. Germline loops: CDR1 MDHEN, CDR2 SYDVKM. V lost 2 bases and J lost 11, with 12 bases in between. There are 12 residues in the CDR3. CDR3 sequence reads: CASSLLQVGAFF. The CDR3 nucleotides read TGTGCCAGCAGTTTACTCCAGGTTGGGGCTTTCTTT. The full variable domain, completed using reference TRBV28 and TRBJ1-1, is DVKVTQSSRYLVKRTGEKVFLECVQDMDHENMFWYRQDPGLGLRLIYFSYDVKMKEKGDIPEGYSVSREKKERFSLILESASTNQTSMYLCASSLLQVGAFFGQGTRLTVV.

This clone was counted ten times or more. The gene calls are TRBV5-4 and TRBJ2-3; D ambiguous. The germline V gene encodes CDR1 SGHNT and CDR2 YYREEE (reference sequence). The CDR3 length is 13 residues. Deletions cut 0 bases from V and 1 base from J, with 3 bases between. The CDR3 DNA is TGTGCCAGCAGCTTGGCAGGCACAGATACGCAGTATTTT. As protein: CASSLAGTDTQYF.

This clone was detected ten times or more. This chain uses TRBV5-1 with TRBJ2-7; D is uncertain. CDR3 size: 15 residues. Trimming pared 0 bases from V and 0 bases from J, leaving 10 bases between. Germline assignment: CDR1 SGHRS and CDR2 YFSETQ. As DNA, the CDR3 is TGCGCCAGCAGCTTGGCACCTTCGAGCTCCTACGAGCAGTACTTC. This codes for CASSLAPSSSYEQYF.

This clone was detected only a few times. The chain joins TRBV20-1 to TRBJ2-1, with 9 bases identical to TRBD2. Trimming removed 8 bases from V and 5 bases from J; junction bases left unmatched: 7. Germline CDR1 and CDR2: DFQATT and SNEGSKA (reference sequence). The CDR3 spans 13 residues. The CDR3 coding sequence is TGCAGTATCGAGCGGGGGGAAAACAATGAGCAGTTCTTC. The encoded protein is CSIERGENNEQFF.

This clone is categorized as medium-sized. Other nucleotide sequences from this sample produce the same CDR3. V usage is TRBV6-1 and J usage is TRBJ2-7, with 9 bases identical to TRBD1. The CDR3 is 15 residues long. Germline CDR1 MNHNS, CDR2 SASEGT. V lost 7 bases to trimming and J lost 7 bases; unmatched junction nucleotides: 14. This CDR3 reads CASTESGQGLWEQYF. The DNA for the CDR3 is TGTGCCAGCACCGAATCGGGACAGGGTTTGTGGGAGCAGTACTTC.

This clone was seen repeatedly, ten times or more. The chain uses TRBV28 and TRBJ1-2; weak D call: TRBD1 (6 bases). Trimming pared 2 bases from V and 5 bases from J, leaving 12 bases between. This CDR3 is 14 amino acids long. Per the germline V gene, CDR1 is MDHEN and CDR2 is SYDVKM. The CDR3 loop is CASSLRGGRYGYTF. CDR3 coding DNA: TGTGCCAGCAGTTTAAGGGGGGGGCGGTATGGCTACACCTTC.

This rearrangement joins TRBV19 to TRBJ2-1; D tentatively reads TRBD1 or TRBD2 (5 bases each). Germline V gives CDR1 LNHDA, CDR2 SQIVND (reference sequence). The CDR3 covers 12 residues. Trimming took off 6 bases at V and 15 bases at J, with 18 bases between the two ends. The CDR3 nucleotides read TGTGCCAGTAGCCCCGGGACCACTTTCCGGTTCTTC. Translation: CASSPGTTFRFF. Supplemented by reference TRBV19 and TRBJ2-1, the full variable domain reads DGGITQSPKYLFRKEGQNVTLSCEQNLNHDAMYWYRQDPGQGLRLIYYSQIVNDFQKGDIAEGYSVSREKKESFPLTVTSAQKNPTAFYLCASSPGTTFRFFGPGTRLTVL.

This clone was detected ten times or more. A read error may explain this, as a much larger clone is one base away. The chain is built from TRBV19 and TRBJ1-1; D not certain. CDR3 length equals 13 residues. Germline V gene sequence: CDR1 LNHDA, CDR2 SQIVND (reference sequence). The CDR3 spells CAGSISVNTEAFF. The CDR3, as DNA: TGTGCCGGTAGTATATCGGTCAACACTGAAGCTTTCTTT. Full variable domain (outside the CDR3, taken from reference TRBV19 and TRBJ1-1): DGGITQSPKYLFRKEGQNVTLSCEQNLNHDAMYWYRQDPGQGLRLIYYSQIVNDFQKGDIAEGYSVSREKKESFPLTVTSAQKNPTAFYLCAGSISVNTEAFFGQGTRLTVV.

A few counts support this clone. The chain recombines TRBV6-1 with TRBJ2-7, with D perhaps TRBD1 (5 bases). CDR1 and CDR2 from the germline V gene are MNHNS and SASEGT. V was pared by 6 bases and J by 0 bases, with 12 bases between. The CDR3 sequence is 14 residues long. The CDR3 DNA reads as TGTGCCAGCAGACGAGTACAGGCCTCCTACGAGCAGTACTTC. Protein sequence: CASRRVQASYEQYF.

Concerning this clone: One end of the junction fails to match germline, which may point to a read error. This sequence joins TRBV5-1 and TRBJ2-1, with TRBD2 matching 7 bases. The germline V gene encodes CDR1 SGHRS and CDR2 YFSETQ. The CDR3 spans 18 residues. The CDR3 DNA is TGCGCCAGAAGCTTGGAACCCCTAGCGGATTCCTCCTACAATGAGCAGTTCTTC. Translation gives CARSLEPLADSSYNEQFF.

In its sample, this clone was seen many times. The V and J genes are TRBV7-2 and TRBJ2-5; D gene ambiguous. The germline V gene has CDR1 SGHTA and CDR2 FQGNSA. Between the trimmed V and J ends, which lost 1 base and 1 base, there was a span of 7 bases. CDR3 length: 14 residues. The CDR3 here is CASSLVAFQETQYF. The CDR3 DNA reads TGTGCCAGCAGCTTAGTGGCTTTCCAAGAGACCCAGTACTTC.

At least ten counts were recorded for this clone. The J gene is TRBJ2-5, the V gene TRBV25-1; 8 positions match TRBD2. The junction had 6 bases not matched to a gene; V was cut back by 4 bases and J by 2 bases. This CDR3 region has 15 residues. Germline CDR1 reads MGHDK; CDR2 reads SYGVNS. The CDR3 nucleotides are TGTGCCAGCAGTGTCGGGGGGGTCGCTCAAGAGACCCAGTACTTC. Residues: CASSVGGVAQETQYF.

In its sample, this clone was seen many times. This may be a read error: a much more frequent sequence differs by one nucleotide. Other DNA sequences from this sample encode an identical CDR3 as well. CDR3 residues: CASSELAGDQETQYF. As DNA, the CDR3 is TGCGCCAGCAGTGAACTAGCGGGGGACCAAGAGACCCAGTACTTC. This chain connects TRBV6-1 to TRBJ2-5; 11 bases align to TRBD2. In germline, CDR1 is MNHNS, CDR2 SASEGT. The CDR3 loop spans 15 amino acids.

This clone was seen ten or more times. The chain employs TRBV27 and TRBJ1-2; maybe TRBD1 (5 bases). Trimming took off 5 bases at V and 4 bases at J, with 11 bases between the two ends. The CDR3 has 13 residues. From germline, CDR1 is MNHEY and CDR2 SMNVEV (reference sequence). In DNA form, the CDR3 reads TGTGCCAGCAGTCCCCTCGACAGCTATGGCTACACCTTC. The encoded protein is CASSPLDSYGYTF.

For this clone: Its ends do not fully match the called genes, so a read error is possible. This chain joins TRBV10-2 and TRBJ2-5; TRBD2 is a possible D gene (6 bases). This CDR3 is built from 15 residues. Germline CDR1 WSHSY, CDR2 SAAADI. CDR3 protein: CATRPGSTRVETKYF. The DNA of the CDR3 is TGCGCCACTCGCCCCGGCTCGACTAGAGTGGAGACCAAGTACTTC.

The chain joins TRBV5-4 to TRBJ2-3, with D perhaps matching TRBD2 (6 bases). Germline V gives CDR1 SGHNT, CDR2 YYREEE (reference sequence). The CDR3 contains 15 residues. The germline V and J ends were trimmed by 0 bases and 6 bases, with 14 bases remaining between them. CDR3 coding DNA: TGTGCCAGCAGCTTGGACCGGAGGAGGGAGGATACGCAGTATTTT. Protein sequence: CASSLDRRREDTQYF.

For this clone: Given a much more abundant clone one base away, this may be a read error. The CDR3 bases are TGTGCCAGCAGGCGGGGTGCAACCTGGGAGCTGTTTTTT. This translates into CASRRGATWELFF. This chain uses TRBV5-6 with TRBJ2-2; tentative D call: TRBD2 (6 bases). The germline CDR1 and CDR2 sequences are SGHDT and YYEEEE. The length of the CDR3 is 13 residues. V was shortened by 5 bases and J by 9 bases, with 14 bases between the two germline ends.

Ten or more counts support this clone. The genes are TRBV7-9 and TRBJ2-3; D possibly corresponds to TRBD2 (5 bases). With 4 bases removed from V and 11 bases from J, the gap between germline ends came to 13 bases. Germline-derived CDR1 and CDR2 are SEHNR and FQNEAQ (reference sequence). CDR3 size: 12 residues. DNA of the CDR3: TGTGCCAGCAGCTGGGAGTCTCCGATGCAGTATTTT. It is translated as CASSWESPMQYF. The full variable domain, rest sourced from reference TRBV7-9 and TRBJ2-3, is DTGVSQNPRHKITKRGQNVTFRCDPISEHNRLYWYRQTLGQGPEFLTYFQNEAQLEKSRLLSDRFSAERPKGSFSTLEIQRTEQGDSAMYLCASSWESPMQYFGPGTRLTVL.

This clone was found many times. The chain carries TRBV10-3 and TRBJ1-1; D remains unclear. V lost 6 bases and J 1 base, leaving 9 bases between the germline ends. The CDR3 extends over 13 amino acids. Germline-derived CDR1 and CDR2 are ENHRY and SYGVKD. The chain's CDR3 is CAIRVQKNTEAFF. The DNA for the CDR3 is TGTGCCATCAGAGTCCAGAAGAACACTGAAGCTTTCTTT.

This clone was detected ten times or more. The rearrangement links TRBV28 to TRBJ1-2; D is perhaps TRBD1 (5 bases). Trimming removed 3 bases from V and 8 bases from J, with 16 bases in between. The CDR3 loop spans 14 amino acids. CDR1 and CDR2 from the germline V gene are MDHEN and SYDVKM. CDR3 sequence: CASSLQGVSYGYTF. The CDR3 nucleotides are TGTGCCAGCAGTTTGCAGGGAGTCAGTTACGGCTACACCTTC.